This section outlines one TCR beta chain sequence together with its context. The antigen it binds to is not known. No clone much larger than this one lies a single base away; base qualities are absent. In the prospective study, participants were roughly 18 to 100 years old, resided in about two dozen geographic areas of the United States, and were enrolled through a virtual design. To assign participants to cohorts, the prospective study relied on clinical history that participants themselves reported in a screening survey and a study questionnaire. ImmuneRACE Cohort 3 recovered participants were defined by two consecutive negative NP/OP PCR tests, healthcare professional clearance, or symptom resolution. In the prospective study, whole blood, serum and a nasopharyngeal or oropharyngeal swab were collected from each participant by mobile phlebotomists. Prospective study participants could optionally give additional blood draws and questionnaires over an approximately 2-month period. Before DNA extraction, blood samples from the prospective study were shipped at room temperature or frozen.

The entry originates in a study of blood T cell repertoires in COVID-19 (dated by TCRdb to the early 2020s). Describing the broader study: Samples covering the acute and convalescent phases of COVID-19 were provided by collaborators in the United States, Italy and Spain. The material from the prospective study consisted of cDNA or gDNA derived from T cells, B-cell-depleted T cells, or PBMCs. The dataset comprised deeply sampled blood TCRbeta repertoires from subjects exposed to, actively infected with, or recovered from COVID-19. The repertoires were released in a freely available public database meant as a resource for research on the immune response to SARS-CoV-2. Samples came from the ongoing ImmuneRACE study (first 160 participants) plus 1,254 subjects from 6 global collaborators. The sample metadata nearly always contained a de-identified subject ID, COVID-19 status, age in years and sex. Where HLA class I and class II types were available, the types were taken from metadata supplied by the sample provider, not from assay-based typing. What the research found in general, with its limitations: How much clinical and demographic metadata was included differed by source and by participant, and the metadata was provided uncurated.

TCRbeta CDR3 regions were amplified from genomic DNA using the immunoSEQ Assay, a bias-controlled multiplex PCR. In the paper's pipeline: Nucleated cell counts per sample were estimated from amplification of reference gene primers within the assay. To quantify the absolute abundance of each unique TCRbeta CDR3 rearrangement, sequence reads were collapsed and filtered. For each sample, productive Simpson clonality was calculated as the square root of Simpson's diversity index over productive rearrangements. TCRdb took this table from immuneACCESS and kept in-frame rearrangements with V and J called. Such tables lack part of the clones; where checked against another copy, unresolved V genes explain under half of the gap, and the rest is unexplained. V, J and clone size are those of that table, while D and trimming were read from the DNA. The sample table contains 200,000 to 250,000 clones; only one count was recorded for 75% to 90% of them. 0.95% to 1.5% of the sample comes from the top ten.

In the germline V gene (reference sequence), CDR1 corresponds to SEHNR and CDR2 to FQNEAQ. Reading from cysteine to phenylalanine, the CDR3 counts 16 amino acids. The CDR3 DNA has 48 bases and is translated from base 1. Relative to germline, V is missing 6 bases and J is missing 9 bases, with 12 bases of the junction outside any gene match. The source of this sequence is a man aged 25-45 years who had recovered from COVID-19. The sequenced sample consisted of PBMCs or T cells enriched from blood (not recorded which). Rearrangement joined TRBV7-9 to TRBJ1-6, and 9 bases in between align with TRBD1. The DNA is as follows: TGTGCCAGCAGTTTCCAACAGGGGGCACAAATTTCACCCCTCCACTTT. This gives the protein CASSFQQGAQISPLHF.